The TCR beta chain described here comes from a study of blood T cells in healthy people across ages. Findings of the study overall: As age increased, TCR beta diversity per million T cells fell in a roughly linear fashion. Unsorted PBMCs ruled out conclusive naive versus antigen-experienced comparison.

The CDR3 contains 19 residues. V was pared by 2 bases and J by 0 bases, with 21 bases between. Sample-barcoded 5' priming and a J-beta primer mix drove a second PCR of 7 to 11 cycles. In TCRdb, the 5' RACE reads were re-called with MiXCR into one record per CDR3 protein. This sample carries roughly 800,000 distinct CDR3 sequences, about 34% of them seen once, and the ten largest clones take 10% to 15%. Many counts were recorded for this clonotype. The antigen remains unidentified. The TCR was taken from a man aged 18 to 29 in good health. Sequenced: blood. V and J are TRBV12-3 or TRBV12-4 and TRBJ2-3; a possible D gene is TRBD1 (6 bases). As DNA, the CDR3 is TGTGCCAGCAGTTTAATTGGACAGCGGACACCGACCAGCACAGATACGCAGTATTTT. It translates to CASSLIGQRTPTSTDTQYF.